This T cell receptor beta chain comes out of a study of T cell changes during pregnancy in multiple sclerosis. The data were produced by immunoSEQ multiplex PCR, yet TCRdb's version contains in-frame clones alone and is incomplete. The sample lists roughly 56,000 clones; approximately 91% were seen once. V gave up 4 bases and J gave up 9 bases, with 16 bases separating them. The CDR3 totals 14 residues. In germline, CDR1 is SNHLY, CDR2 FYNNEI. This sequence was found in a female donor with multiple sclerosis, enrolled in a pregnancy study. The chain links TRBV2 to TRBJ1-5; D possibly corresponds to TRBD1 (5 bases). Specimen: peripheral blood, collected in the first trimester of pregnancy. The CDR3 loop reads CASSGLFVDRPQHF. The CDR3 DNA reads TGTGCCAGCAGTGGGCTCTTCGTAGACAGGCCCCAGCATTTT.